This T cell receptor (beta chain) was recovered during a study of blood T cell repertoires in COVID-19. V trimming: 3 bases; J trimming: 7 bases; junction bases outside the gene matches: 8. Germline V lookup: CDR1 KGHSH, CDR2 LQKENI. This CDR3 contains 15 residues. The table lists this clone with a few counts. Profiled with immunoSEQ multiplex PCR; TCRdb holds only in-frame clones, not every one. The table shows nearly 90,000 clones, with about 78% occurring only once. The sequenced sample consisted of peripheral blood. The V gene is TRBV18, the J gene TRBJ1-5; 8 bases line up with TRBD1. The clonotype originates from an elderly woman with acute or convalescent COVID-19. Here the CDR3 DNA reads TGTGCCAGCTCACCCTCGGACAGGGTGAGCCAGCCCCAGCATTTT. It codes for CASSPSDRVSQPQHF.